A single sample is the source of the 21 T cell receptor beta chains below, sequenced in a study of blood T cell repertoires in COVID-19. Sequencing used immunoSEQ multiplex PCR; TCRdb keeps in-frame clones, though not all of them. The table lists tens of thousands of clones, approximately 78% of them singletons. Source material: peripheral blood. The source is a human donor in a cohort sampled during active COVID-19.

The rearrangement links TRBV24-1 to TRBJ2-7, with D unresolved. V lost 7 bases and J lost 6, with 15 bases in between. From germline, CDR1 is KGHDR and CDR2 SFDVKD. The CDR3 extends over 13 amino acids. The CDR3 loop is CATSSTTSGEQYF. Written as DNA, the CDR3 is TGTGCCACCAGCTCAACTACCTCTGGCGAGCAGTACTTC.

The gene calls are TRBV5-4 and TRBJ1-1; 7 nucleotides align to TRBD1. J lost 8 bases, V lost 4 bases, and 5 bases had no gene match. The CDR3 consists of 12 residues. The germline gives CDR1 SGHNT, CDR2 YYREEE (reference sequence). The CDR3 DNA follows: TGTGCCAGCAGCCCGGGACAGCGGGAAGCTTTCTTT. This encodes CASSPGQREAFF.

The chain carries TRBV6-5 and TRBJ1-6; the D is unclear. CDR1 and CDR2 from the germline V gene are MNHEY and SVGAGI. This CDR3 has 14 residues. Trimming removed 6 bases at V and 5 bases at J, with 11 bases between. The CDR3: CASRIEKNNSPLHF. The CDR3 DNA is TGTGCCAGCAGAATCGAGAAGAATAATTCACCCCTCCACTTT.

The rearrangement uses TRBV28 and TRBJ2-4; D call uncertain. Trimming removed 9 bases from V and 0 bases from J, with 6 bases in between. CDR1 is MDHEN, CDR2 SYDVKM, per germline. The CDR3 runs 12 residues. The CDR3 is CARSLAKNIQYF. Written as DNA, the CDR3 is TGTGCCAGGTCCTTAGCCAAAAACATTCAGTACTTC.

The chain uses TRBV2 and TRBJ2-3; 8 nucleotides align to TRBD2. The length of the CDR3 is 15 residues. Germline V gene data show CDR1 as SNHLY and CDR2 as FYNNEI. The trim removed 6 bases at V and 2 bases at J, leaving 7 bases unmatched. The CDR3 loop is CASRRLASHTDTQYF. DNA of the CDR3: TGTGCCAGCAGACGACTAGCGAGCCACACAGATACGCAGTATTTT.

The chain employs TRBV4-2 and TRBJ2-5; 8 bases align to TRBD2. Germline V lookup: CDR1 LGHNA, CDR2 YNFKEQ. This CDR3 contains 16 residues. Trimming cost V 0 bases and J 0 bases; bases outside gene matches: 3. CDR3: CASSQEAGDNQETQYF. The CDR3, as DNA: TGTGCCAGCAGCCAAGAAGCGGGGGACAACCAAGAGACCCAGTACTTC.

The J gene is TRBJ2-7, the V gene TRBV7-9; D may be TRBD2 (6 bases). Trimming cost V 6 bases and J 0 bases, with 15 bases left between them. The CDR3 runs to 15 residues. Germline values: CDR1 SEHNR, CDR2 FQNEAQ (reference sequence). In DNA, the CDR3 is TGTGCCAGCAGACCCCATACGGACTACTCCTACGAGCAGTACTTC. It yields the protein CASRPHTDYSYEQYF.

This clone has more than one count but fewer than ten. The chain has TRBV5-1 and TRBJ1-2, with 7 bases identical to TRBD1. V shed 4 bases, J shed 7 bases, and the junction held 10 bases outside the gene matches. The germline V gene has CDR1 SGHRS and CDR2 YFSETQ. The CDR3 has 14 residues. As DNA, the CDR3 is TGCGCCAGCAGCAAAACAGGGGAACCGGGTGGCTACACCTTC. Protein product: CASSKTGEPGGYTF.

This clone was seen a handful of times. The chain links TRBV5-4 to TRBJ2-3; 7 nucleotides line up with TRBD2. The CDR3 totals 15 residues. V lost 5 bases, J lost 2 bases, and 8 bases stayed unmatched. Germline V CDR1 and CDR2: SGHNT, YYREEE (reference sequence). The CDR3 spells CASRSGTTLTDTQYF. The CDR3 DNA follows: TGTGCCAGCAGATCCGGGACTACCCTCACAGATACGCAGTATTTT.

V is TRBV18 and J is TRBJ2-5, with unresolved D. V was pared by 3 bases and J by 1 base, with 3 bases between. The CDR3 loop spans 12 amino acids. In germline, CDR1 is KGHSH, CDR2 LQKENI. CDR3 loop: CASSPLQETQYF. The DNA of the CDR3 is TGTGCCAGCTCACCCCTCCAAGAGACCCAGTACTTC.

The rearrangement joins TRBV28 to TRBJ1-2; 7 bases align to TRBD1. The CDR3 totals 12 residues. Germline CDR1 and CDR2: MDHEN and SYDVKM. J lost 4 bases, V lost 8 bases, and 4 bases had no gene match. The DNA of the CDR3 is TGTGCCAGCGTTAGGGACAGCTATGGCTACACCTTC. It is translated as CASVRDSYGYTF.

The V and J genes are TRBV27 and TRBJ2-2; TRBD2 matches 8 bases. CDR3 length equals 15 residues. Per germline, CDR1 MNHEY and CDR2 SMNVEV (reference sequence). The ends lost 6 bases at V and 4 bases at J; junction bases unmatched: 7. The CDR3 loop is CASRNLAGLTGELFF. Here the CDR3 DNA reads TGTGCCAGCAGAAATCTAGCGGGCCTCACCGGGGAGCTGTTTTTT.

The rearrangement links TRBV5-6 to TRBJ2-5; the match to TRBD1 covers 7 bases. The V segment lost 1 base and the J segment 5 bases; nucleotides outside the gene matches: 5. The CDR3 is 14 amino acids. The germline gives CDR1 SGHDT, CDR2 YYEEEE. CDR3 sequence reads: CASSLTGVGETQYF. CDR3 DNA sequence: TGTGCCAGCAGCTTGACAGGGGTCGGGGAGACCCAGTACTTC.

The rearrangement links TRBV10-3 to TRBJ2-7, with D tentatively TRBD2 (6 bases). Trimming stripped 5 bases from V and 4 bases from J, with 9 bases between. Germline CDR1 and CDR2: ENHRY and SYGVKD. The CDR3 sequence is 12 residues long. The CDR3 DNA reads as TGTGCCATCAGTCAGGGAGGTTACGAGCAGTACTTC. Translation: CAISQGGYEQYF.

CDR3 sequence: CASSFSGLRGNEQYF. The CDR3, as DNA: TGTGCCAGCAGCTTTTCGGGACTACGCGGGAACGAGCAGTACTTC. The rearrangement uses TRBV11-2 and TRBJ2-7; TRBD2 matches at 7 bases. Per the germline V gene, CDR1 is SGHAT and CDR2 is FQNNGV. The CDR3 consists of 15 residues. V gave up 3 bases and J gave up 5 bases; unmatched junction bases: 10.

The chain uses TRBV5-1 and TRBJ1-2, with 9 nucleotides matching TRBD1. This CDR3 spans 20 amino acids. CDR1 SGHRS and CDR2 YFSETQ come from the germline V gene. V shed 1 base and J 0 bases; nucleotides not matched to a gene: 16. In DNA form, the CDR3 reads TGCGCCAGCAGCTTGTTTGCTCCGGGACAGGGAGGCCTAGCTAACTATGGCTACACCTTC. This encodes CASSLFAPGQGGLANYGYTF.

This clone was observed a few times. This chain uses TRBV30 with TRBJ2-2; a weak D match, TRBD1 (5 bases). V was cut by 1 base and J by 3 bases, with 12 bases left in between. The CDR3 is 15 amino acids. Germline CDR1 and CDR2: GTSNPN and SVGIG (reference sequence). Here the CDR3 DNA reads TGTGCCTGGAGTGCAGGGCTCTTAGACACCGGGGAGCTGTTTTTT. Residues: CAWSAGLLDTGELFF.

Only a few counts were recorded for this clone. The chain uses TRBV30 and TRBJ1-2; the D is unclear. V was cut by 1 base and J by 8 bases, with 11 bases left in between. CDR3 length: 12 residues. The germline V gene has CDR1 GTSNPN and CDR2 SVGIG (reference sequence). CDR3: CAWSDRERGYTF. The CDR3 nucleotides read TGTGCCTGGAGTGATAGGGAGCGGGGCTACACCTTC.

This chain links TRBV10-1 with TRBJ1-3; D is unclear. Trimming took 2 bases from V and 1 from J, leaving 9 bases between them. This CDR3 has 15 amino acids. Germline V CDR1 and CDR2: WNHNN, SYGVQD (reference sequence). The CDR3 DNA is TGCGCCAGCAGTGAGACTCCCAAGTCTGGAAACACCATATATTTT. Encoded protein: CASSETPKSGNTIYF.

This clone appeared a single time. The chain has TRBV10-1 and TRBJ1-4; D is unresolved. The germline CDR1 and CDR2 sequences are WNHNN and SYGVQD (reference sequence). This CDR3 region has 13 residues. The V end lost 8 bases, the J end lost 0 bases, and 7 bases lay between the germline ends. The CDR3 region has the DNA TGCGCCAGCCAGCGGACAACTAATGAAAAACTGTTTTTT. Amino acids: CASQRTTNEKLFF.

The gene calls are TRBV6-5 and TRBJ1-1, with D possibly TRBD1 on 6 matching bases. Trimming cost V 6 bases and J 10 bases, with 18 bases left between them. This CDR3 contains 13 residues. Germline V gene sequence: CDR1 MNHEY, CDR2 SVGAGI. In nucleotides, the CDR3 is TGTGCCAGCAGGAACAGGGAGTCAGTGGGAGCTTTCTTT. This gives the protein CASRNRESVGAFF.